The 25 T cell receptor beta chains reported below all come from one sample, sequenced in a study of blood T cell repertoires in COVID-19. TCRdb's table, derived via immunoSEQ multiplex PCR, lists solely in-frame clones and lacks some. The sample includes about 440,000 clones, 88% of them seen just once. Sequenced: peripheral blood. The receptors shown here come from a woman between 50 and 59 years old with COVID-19, enrolled during active disease.

The chain employs TRBV30 and TRBJ1-3; D is possibly TRBD1 (5 bases). Germline-derived CDR1 and CDR2 are GTSNPN and SVGIG (reference sequence). Trimming left V 3 bases short and J 0 bases short, with 12 bases between. The CDR3 is 15 amino acids. The CDR3 nucleotides read TGTGCCTGGAGCTCGACAGAGGCCTCTGGAAACACCATATATTTT. It yields the protein CAWSSTEASGNTIYF.

The chain links TRBV3-1 (or the pseudogene TRBV3-2) to TRBJ1-2; TRBD1 might be the D (6 bases). The CDR3 has 15 residues. Trimming took 5 bases from V and 8 from J, leaving 21 bases between them. Germline CDR1 is LGHDT and CDR2 is YNNKEL (reference sequence). In DNA, the CDR3 is TGTGCCAGCAGCGTAAGACTGCCGGGGGGCGCCGGCTACACCTTC. This gives the protein CASSVRLPGGAGYTF.

V is TRBV4-1 and J is TRBJ1-5; weak D call: TRBD1 (6 bases). The CDR3 is 15 residues long. Germline lookup yields CDR1 MGHRA and CDR2 YSYEKL. V lost 0 bases and J 9 bases, leaving 15 bases between the germline ends. The CDR3 loop reads CASSQDRGGRGPQHF. Written as DNA, the CDR3 is TGCGCCAGCAGCCAAGATAGAGGGGGACGTGGGCCCCAGCATTTT.

The chain is built from TRBV19 and TRBJ1-2; a weak D match, TRBD1 (6 bases). The CDR3 has 12 amino acids. V shed 10 bases and J shed 3 bases, with 12 bases lying between them. Per germline, CDR1 LNHDA and CDR2 SQIVND (reference sequence). The CDR3 reads CATRTADYGYTF. CDR3 DNA: TGTGCCACCCGGACAGCAGACTATGGCTACACCTTC.

The V gene is TRBV5-1, the J gene TRBJ1-5; 9 bases are a match to TRBD1. Losses at the gene ends were 5 bases for V and 6 bases for J; bases not matched to a gene: 9. The CDR3 has 15 residues. Per germline, CDR1 SGHRS and CDR2 YFSETQ. The CDR3 nucleotides read TGCGCCAGCAGACTAACAGGGGGCCTAGGTCAGCCCCAGCATTTT. Residues: CASRLTGGLGQPQHF.

This CDR3 is CASSWNRVSGELFF. CDR3 sequence (DNA): TGTGCCAGCAGCTGGAACAGGGTCTCCGGGGAGCTGTTTTTT. The chain uses TRBV5-8 and TRBJ2-2, with D possibly being TRBD1 (6 bases). Trimming stripped 3 bases from V and 6 bases from J, with 12 bases between. Germline values: CDR1 SGHTS, CDR2 YDEGEE. This CDR3 comprises 14 residues.

This clone has just a few counts. The chain employs TRBV2 and TRBJ1-3, with no clear D. The CDR3 spans 15 residues. The V and J ends lost 0 bases and 4 bases respectively, with 10 bases between them. Germline CDR1 reads SNHLY; CDR2 reads FYNNEI. CDR3 protein: CASSEAGGTGNTIYF. DNA for the CDR3: TGTGCCAGCAGTGAAGCAGGAGGAACGGGAAACACCATATATTTT.

The genes are TRBV11-2 and TRBJ2-1; TRBD2 might be the D (6 bases). The V gene lost 1 base and the J gene lost 7 bases, with 17 bases spanning the gap. The CDR3 spans 16 residues. CDR1 is SGHAT and CDR2 is FQNNGV in the germline V gene. The CDR3 here is CASSLAPGLGGNEQFF. CDR3 nucleotide sequence: TGTGCCAGCAGCTTAGCCCCCGGACTGGGGGGAAATGAGCAGTTCTTC.

The chain links TRBV3-1 (or the pseudogene TRBV3-2) to TRBJ1-1; tentative D call: TRBD1 (6 bases). The CDR3 runs 14 residues. V was clipped by 1 base and J by 7 bases, with 13 bases between them. Germline V gene data show CDR1 as LGHDT and CDR2 as YNNKEL (reference sequence). The CDR3 sequence is CASSQGDKRFEAFF. The CDR3 DNA is TGTGCCAGCAGCCAAGGGGACAAAAGGTTTGAAGCTTTCTTT.

This chain joins TRBV25-1 and TRBJ1-3; 8 bases line up with TRBD1. V dropped 0 bases and J dropped 3; count of bases not matched to a gene: 10. The CDR3 spans 18 residues. Germline V lookup: CDR1 MGHDK, CDR2 SYGVNS. Here the CDR3 DNA reads TGTGCCAGCAGTGAATATAGGGGGACAGGACATAATGGAAACACCATATATTTT. It encodes CASSEYRGTGHNGNTIYF.

The chain combines TRBV5-1 with TRBJ2-4, with a tentative D call TRBD1 (6 bases). CDR1 SGHRS and CDR2 YFSETQ come from the germline V gene. CDR3 size: 12 residues. V lost 4 bases and J 8 bases, leaving 10 bases between the germline ends. CDR3 bases: TGCGCCAGCAGCCTAGGGGGAGACATTCAGTACTTC. Translating it yields CASSLGGDIQYF. Together with reference TRBV5-1 and TRBJ2-4, the CDR3 gives the full variable domain: KAGVTQTPRYLIKTRGQQVTLSCSPISGHRSVSWYQQTPGQGLQFLFEYFSETQRNKGNFPGRFSGRQFSNSRSEMNVSTLELGDSALYLCASSLGGDIQYFGAGTRLSVL.

The chain employs TRBV9 and TRBJ1-6; D may be TRBD1 (6 bases). The CDR3 has 17 amino acids. V lost 4 bases and J lost 0, with 14 bases in between. CDR1 and CDR2 (germline): SGDLS, YYNGEE. CDR3 protein: CASSHGQFSSYNSPLHF. The CDR3 nucleotides read TGTGCCAGCAGCCACGGACAGTTTAGCTCCTATAATTCACCCCTCCACTTT.

The chain couples TRBV6-4 to TRBJ1-1; D gene ambiguous. This CDR3 spans 14 amino acids. Germline V lookup: CDR1 MRHNA, CDR2 SNTAGT. Trimming left V 8 bases short and J 6 bases short, with 19 bases between. The CDR3, as DNA: TGTGCCAGCTCATCATCGGCCTGGGAGTCTGAAGCTTTCTTT. The encoded protein is CASSSSAWESEAFF.

J is TRBJ1-2 and V is TRBV5-6; 8 positions match TRBD1. V lost 4 bases to trimming and J lost 3 bases; unmatched junction nucleotides: 2. Germline assignment: CDR1 SGHDT and CDR2 YYEEEE. This CDR3 region has 13 residues. The CDR3 DNA follows: TGTGCCAGCAGCCCGGGACAGGACTATGGCTACACCTTC. Its protein is CASSPGQDYGYTF. Together with reference TRBV5-6 and TRBJ1-2, the CDR3 gives the full variable domain: DAGVTQSPTHLIKTRGQQVTLRCSPKSGHDTVSWYQQALGQGPQFIFQYYEEEERQRGNFPDRFSGHQFPNYSSELNVNALLLGDSALYLCASSPGQDYGYTFGSGTRLTVV.

The chain couples TRBV6-5 to TRBJ1-5; D gene ambiguous. Germline assignment: CDR1 MNHEY and CDR2 SVGAGI. The CDR3 runs to 11 residues. With 5 bases removed from V and 6 bases from J, the gap between germline ends came to 5 bases. DNA of the CDR3: TGTGCCAGCAGTATCGGTCAGCCCCAGCATTTT. Residues: CASSIGQPQHF.

In its sample, this clone was seen once. V gene TRBV10-3 combines with J gene TRBJ1-1; the D gene is possibly TRBD1 (5 bases). V lost 2 bases and J 5 bases, leaving 12 bases between the germline ends. The germline gives CDR1 ENHRY, CDR2 SYGVKD. This CDR3 has 14 residues. CDR3 in DNA: TGTGCCATCAGTGAGCCCGGGGGGGAAACTGAAGCTTTCTTT. This translates into CAISEPGGETEAFF.

The chain carries TRBV5-1 and TRBJ1-6; D ambiguous. The CDR3 runs to 17 residues. V gave up 4 bases and J gave up 7 bases, with 21 bases separating them. In germline, CDR1 is SGHRS, CDR2 YFSETQ. The CDR3 bases are TGCGCCAGCAGCCCGACTCTCGCCCGGACTGAGAATTCACCCCTCCACTTT. Translated: CASSPTLARTENSPLHF.

The V call is TRBV30, the J call TRBJ2-5, with D possibly being TRBD2 (6 bases). CDR1 GTSNPN and CDR2 SVGIG come from the germline V gene (reference sequence). The V gene lost 2 bases and the J gene lost 4 bases, with 17 bases spanning the gap. This CDR3 has 15 amino acids. CDR3 loop: CAWSRGTTNRETQYF. DNA for the CDR3: TGTGCCTGGAGTCGCGGGACGACGAATCGAGAGACCCAGTACTTC.

This clone is a singleton in its sample. The rearrangement uses TRBV11-3 and TRBJ1-2, with TRBD1 matching over 8 bases. The V segment lost 5 bases and the J segment 6 bases; nucleotides outside the gene matches: 14. This CDR3 is 16 amino acids long. Germline CDR1 is SGHNT and CDR2 is YENEEA. Written as DNA, the CDR3 is TGTGCCAGCAGCGGCAGAAGACAGGGGTCAACGGATGGCTACACCTTC. It specifies CASSGRRQGSTDGYTF.

The chain carries TRBV5-6 and TRBJ2-5, with TRBD1 matching over 8 bases. J gave up 5 bases and V 2 bases, and 2 bases lay outside the gene matches. The CDR3 is 13 residues long. The germline V gene has CDR1 SGHDT and CDR2 YYEEEE. CDR3 residues: CASSLDRGETQYF. As DNA, the CDR3 is TGTGCCAGCAGCTTAGACAGGGGTGAGACCCAGTACTTC.

The rearrangement links TRBV6-6 to TRBJ2-5; the match to TRBD2 covers 9 bases. V lost 5 bases and J lost 3; bases outside the gene matches: 16. Germline-derived CDR1 and CDR2 are MNHNY and SVGAGI (reference sequence). The CDR3 covers 18 residues. CDR3 amino acids: CASSPATNLAGVEETQYF. The CDR3, as DNA: TGTGCCAGCAGTCCGGCGACGAATTTAGCGGGGGTGGAAGAGACCCAGTACTTC.

The V and J genes are TRBV18 and TRBJ2-7; D is possibly TRBD1 (6 bases). CDR3 length equals 14 residues. V was clipped by 3 bases and J by 2 bases, with 11 bases between them. The V gene's germline CDR1 is KGHSH and CDR2 LQKENI. CDR3: CASSPDRFPYEQYF. The CDR3 DNA reads TGTGCCAGCTCACCCGACAGGTTCCCCTACGAGCAGTACTTC.

The chain employs TRBV18 and TRBJ1-4; maybe TRBD1 (5 bases). This CDR3 has 14 residues. The V end lost 2 bases, the J end lost 6 bases, and 10 bases lay between the germline ends. Per the germline V gene, CDR1 is KGHSH and CDR2 is LQKENI. The CDR3 loop reads CASSPEQGHEKLFF. CDR3 nucleotide sequence: TGTGCCAGCTCACCAGAGCAGGGTCATGAAAAACTGTTTTTT.

This clone has a single count. CDR3 in amino acids: CASSSDSTEAFF. The CDR3 DNA is TGCGCCAGCAGCTCCGACTCAACTGAAGCTTTCTTT. The chain carries TRBV5-1 and TRBJ1-1; D remains ambiguous. The CDR3 has 12 residues. Germline loops: CDR1 SGHRS, CDR2 YFSETQ. Between the trimmed V and J ends, which lost 3 bases and 5 bases, there was a span of 8 bases.

The chain employs TRBV7-8 and TRBJ2-7; 14 bases fit TRBD2. Unmatched junction bases numbered 5, after V lost 2 bases and J lost 5 bases. Germline lookup yields CDR1 SGHVS and CDR2 FQNEAQ. CDR3 length: 16 residues. The CDR3 region is CASSLRLAGGPNEQYF. Here the CDR3 DNA reads TGTGCCAGCAGCTTACGACTAGCGGGGGGGCCCAACGAGCAGTACTTC.